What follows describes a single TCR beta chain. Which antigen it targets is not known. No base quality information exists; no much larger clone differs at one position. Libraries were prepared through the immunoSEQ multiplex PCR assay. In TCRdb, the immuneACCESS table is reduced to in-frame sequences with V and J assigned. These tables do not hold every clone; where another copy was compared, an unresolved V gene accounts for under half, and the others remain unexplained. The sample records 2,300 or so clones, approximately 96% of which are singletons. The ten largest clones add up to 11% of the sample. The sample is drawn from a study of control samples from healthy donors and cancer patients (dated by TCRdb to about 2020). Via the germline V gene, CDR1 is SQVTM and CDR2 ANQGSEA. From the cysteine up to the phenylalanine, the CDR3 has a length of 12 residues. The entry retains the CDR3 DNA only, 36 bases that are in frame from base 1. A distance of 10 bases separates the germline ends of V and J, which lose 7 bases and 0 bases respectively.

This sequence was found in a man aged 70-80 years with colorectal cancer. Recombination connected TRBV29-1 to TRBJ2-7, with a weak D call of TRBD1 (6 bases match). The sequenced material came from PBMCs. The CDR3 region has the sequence CSGRDNSYEQYF. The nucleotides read TGCAGCGGCCGGGACAACTCCTACGAGCAGTACTTC.